The source of this T cell receptor (beta chain) is a study of shared clonotypes between healthy human individuals. Study background: Three plates each covered CD4 naive and memory; CD8 naive two, CD8 memory one. Regarding the study as a whole: Naive CD4 clonotypes were shared across a handful of donors at about 5%.

Sequencing was performed with immunoSEQ multiplex PCR; in TCRdb, only in-frame clones are kept and a portion is missing. The repertoire holds 950,000 to 1,100,000 clones, with 75% to 85% as singletons. As to this clone: Its specificity is not known.

This CDR3 has 14 amino acids. In germline, CDR1 is LNHDA, CDR2 SQIVND (reference sequence). V was cut by 2 bases and J by 2 bases, with 10 bases left in between. The chain carries TRBV19 and TRBJ2-7; no clear D. Sequences were obtained from memory CD4+ T cells from PBMCs. Subset noted: CD45RA-negative fraction. This TCR came from a young man in good health. Some clones in this sample may be carry-over from other donors' samples. The CDR3 DNA reads TGTGCCAGTAGTATAACTTTCCTTGCCTACGAGCAGTACTTC. Encoded protein: CASSITFLAYEQYF.